Listed below are T cell receptor beta chains from one sample, sequenced in a study of blood T cell repertoires in COVID-19. Only in-frame clones appear in the TCRdb table, and some are missing; sequencing was by immunoSEQ multiplex PCR. The data contain approximately 58,000 clones, over 65% of them singletons. Material: peripheral blood. These receptors all stem from a man between 40 and 49 years old with active COVID-19. CDR3s include the opening cysteine and the closing phenylalanine or tryptophan. A D gene is named only where the DNA matches it firmly. The listing skips clone size in some rows; elsewhere it reads once, few, many or a size class.

>.|TRBJ1-1|13|.|TRBV29-1
TGCAGCGTTGCTAACGGGGTAGGAACTGAAGCTTTCTTT
CSVANGVGTEAFF
>.|TRBJ2-7|13|TRBD1|TRBV28
TGTGCCAGCACCCAGACAGGGGGAAGGGAGCAGTACTTC
CASTQTGGREQYF
>.|TRBJ2-7|12|.|TRBV6-6
TGTGCCAGCAGTATAGCGGCCTACGAGCAGTACTTC
CASSIAAYEQYF
>few|TRBJ1-2|14|TRBD1|TRBV5-6
TGTGCCAGCAGCCCCGGGACAGGGGCCTATGGCTACACCTTC
CASSPGTGAYGYTF
>.|TRBJ1-5|13|.|TRBV2
TGTGCCAGCAGTGGGGGGCCCAATCAGCCCCAGCATTTT
CASSGGPNQPQHF
>few|TRBJ1-5|17|TRBD1|TRBV18
TGTGCCAGCTCGGCCAACAGGGGGCCAAATTTGAATCAGCCCCAGCATTTT
CASSANRGPNLNQPQHF
>.|TRBJ2-3|15|TRBD1|TRBV27
TGTGCCAGCAGAATCAGGGGGCCGAGCACAGATACGCAGTATTTT
CASRIRGPSTDTQYF
>.|TRBJ2-2|14|TRBD1|TRBV5-1
TGCGCCAGCAGCGACAGGGCGGGCACCGGGGAGCTGTTTTTT
CASSDRAGTGELFF
>few|TRBJ2-3|15|.|TRBV7-6
TGTGCCAGCAGCCCGGCGAGACTAGGAACCAATACGCAGTATTTT
CASSPARLGTNTQYF
>few|TRBJ2-5|14|.|TRBV29-1
TGCAGCGCGAAAGACAGGCCGCGCCAAGAGACCCAGTACTTC
CSAKDRPRQETQYF
>.|TRBJ1-2|15|TRBD1|TRBV6-6
TGTGCCAGCAGTTACGTACAGGGGGAGAGAGATGGCTACACCTTC
CASSYVQGERDGYTF
>few|TRBJ2-7|13|.|TRBV11-2
TGTGCCAGCAGCTTTTCAGGGGCTGACGAGCAGTACTTC
CASSFSGADEQYF
>.|TRBJ2-1|15|.|TRBV6-5
TGTGCCAGCAGTTATACCTGGGGGCGGGTCAATGAGCAGTTCTTC
CASSYTWGRVNEQFF
>.|TRBJ2-3|12|TRBD2|TRBV29-1
TGCAGCGTTGTGCGGGGGACAGATACGCAGTATTTT
CSVVRGTDTQYF
>.|TRBJ1-2|14|.|TRBV30
TGTGCCTGGACTTGGACTAACGCTAACTATGGCTACACCTTC
CAWTWTNANYGYTF
>.|TRBJ2-1|15|TRBD2|TRBV7-3
TGTGCCAGCAGCTCCGGGACTAGCGGTGACAATGAGCAGTTCTTC
CASSSGTSGDNEQFF